These T cell receptor beta chains were read from a single sample in a study of cytomegalovirus exposure and HLA in healthy donors. Repertoires were generated with immunoSEQ multiplex PCR, while TCRdb's copy carries only in-frame clones and drops some. The table records about 200,000 clones, more than 65% of them present only once. The material sequenced was PBMCs. Receptor source: a woman in her twenties or thirties in good health and CMV-seronegative. Both conserved end residues are part of each CDR3. D genes are given only for firm matches. Clone size is not always given. Where it is, it says once, few, many or a class for expanded clones.

CASSEVGRVFF	TGTGCCAGCAGTGAGGTCGGGAGGGTGTTCTTC	TRBD2	TRBV2	TRBJ2-1	NA
CASSPDPRRGAPEKLFF	TGTGCCAGCAGTCCCGACCCGCGGAGGGGCGCCCCTGAAAAACTGTTTTTT	NA	TRBV27	TRBJ1-4	NA
CAWSNPGRLAGVEQFF	TGTGCCTGGAGTAATCCCGGGAGGCTAGCGGGAGTCGAGCAGTTCTTC	TRBD2	TRBV30	TRBJ2-1	NA
CASSAGTAGTLYGYTF	TGTGCCAGCAGCGCCGGGACCGCAGGGACTCTCTATGGCTACACCTTC	NA	TRBV5-5	TRBJ1-2	once
CASSEVARAYEQYF	TGTGCCAGCAGTGAAGTCGCGCGGGCCTACGAGCAGTACTTC	NA	TRBV6-1	TRBJ2-7	NA
CAISDFFSSGNEKLFF	TGTGCCATCAGTGACTTCTTTTCATCGGGTAATGAAAAACTGTTTTTT	NA	TRBV10-3	TRBJ1-4	NA
CASSLTGRHTEAFF	TGTGCCAGCAGCTTAACGGGAAGGCACACTGAAGCTTTCTTT	NA	TRBV7-9	TRBJ1-1	NA
CASSPPSGGVSYNEQFF	TGTGCCAGCTCACCACCTTCTGGGGGGGTCTCCTACAATGAGCAGTTCTTC	TRBD2	TRBV18	TRBJ2-1	NA
CATSERQGTYEQYF	TGTGCCACCTCGGAACGACAGGGCACCTACGAGCAGTACTTC	TRBD1	TRBV10-3	TRBJ2-7	NA
CASSLGDSRGEKLFF	TGCGCCAGCAGCCTAGGGGACAGCCGAGGTGAAAAACTGTTTTTT	TRBD1	TRBV5-1	TRBJ1-4	NA
CASSDWLAGGSSYNEQFF	TGTGCCAGCAGTGATTGGCTAGCGGGGGGATCCTCCTACAATGAGCAGTTCTTC	TRBD2	TRBV6-4	TRBJ2-1	NA
CASSSGQRYTF	TGTGCCAGCAGCTCGGGACAGCGGTACACCTTC	TRBD1	TRBV11-2	TRBJ1-2	few
CASSDHPRNYGYTF	TGTGCCAGCAGCGACCACCCGAGAAACTATGGCTACACCTTC	NA	TRBV9	TRBJ1-2	NA
CASSESSPLAASWNEQFF	TGTGCCAGCAGTGAATCCTCCCCACTAGCGGCTAGCTGGAATGAGCAGTTCTTC	TRBD2	TRBV2	TRBJ2-1	NA
CASSVQGLGYGYTF	TGTGCCAGCAGTGTACAGGGGTTAGGCTATGGCTACACCTTC	TRBD1	TRBV27	TRBJ1-2	NA
CASSLWGGGDTEAFF	TGTGCCAGCAGCTTATGGGGGGGCGGAGACACTGAAGCTTTCTTT	NA	TRBV7-9	TRBJ1-1	NA
CASSPSRGDYGYTF	TGTGCCAGCAGCCCATCCCGGGGGGACTATGGCTACACCTTC	NA	TRBV6-1	TRBJ1-2	NA
CASSPRVQETQYF	TGCGCCAGCAGCCCCAGGGTCCAAGAGACCCAGTACTTC	NA	TRBV5-1	TRBJ2-5	NA
CASSHNRLAGYQETQYF	TGCGCCAGCAGTCATAACCGGCTAGCGGGGTACCAAGAGACCCAGTACTTC	TRBD2	TRBV5-1	TRBJ2-5	NA
CASSREGLRNEQFF	TGTGCCAGCAGTAGGGAGGGCCTACGCAATGAGCAGTTCTTC	TRBD2	TRBV2	TRBJ2-1	NA
CAWNLGGTQYF	TGTGCCTGGAATCTCGGGGGGACCCAGTACTTC	NA	TRBV30	TRBJ2-5	few
CASRRHGTGGADTQYF	TGTGCCAGCAGGCGGCATGGGACAGGGGGTGCAGATACGCAGTATTTT	TRBD1	TRBV27	TRBJ2-3	NA
CASSYRDNEQFF	TGTGCCAGCTCCTACAGGGACAATGAGCAGTTCTTC	NA	TRBV18	TRBJ2-1	few
CASSSDRDRGETQYF	TGTGCCAGCAGTTCAGACCGGGACAGGGGAGAGACCCAGTACTTC	TRBD1	TRBV7-9	TRBJ2-5	NA
CASSFGRGGGYTF	TGTGCCAGCAGCTTCGGCAGGGGCGGCGGCTACACCTTC	NA	TRBV7-8	TRBJ1-2	NA
CASSPRTGGILDTQYF	TGTGCCAGCAGTCCGCGGACAGGGGGCATTCTCGATACGCAGTATTTT	TRBD1	TRBV27	TRBJ2-3	NA
CASSFPGGQYF	TGTGCCAGCAGTTTCCCGGGGGGGCAGTATTTT	TRBD2	TRBV27	TRBJ2-3	NA
CASSFGGDTEAFF	TGTGCCAGCAGCTTCGGGGGGGACACTGAAGCTTTCTTT	NA	TRBV7-9	TRBJ1-1	NA
CASSLMIFAGGGDEQYF	TGTGCCAGCAGCTTGATGATTTTCGCGGGGGGGGGCGACGAGCAGTACTTC	TRBD2	TRBV5-4	TRBJ2-7	NA
CASSLDRGSYTF	TGTGCCAGCAGTTTGGATAGGGGAAGCTACACCTTC	NA	TRBV27	TRBJ1-2	NA
CASSEVASGIYEQYF	TGTGCCAGCAGTGAAGTGGCTAGCGGTATCTACGAGCAGTACTTC	TRBD2	TRBV2	TRBJ2-7	NA
CAWRRDGMNTEAFF	TGTGCCTGGAGGCGGGACGGAATGAACACTGAAGCTTTCTTT	NA	TRBV30	TRBJ1-1	NA
CASSQPVVAGYNEQFF	TGCGCCAGCAGCCAACCCGTTGTAGCCGGCTACAATGAGCAGTTCTTC	NA	TRBV4-1	TRBJ2-1	NA
CASSVDPRGQGELFF	TGTGCCAGCAGCGTTGACCCCAGGGGGCAAGGGGAGCTGTTTTTT	TRBD1	TRBV9	TRBJ2-2	NA
CSARTSGSYEQYF	TGCAGCGCCAGGACTAGCGGGAGCTACGAGCAGTACTTC	TRBD2	TRBV29-1	TRBJ2-7	few
CASSPTGGVLVGELFF	TGTGCCAGCAGTCCTACAGGGGGCGTATTAGTCGGGGAGCTGTTTTTT	TRBD1	TRBV14	TRBJ2-2	NA
CASRRDRGLEQYF	TGTGCCAGCAGACGGGACAGGGGGCTCGAGCAGTACTTC	TRBD1	TRBV25-1	TRBJ2-7	NA
CASMARLPTDTQYF	TGTGCCAGCATGGCGAGACTACCCACAGATACGCAGTATTTT	NA	TRBV6-5	TRBJ2-3	NA
CASSKKGGEETQYF	TGTGCCAGCAGCAAAAAGGGGGGGGAAGAGACCCAGTACTTC	NA	TRBV21-1	TRBJ2-5	NA
CASSTVSNQPQHF	TGTGCCAGCTCAACGGTTAGCAATCAGCCCCAGCATTTT	NA	TRBV19	TRBJ1-5	NA
CASSSTGIYNEQFF	TGTGCCAGCAGCTCGACAGGGATCTACAATGAGCAGTTCTTC	TRBD1	TRBV7-2	TRBJ2-1	NA
CASSLWTGGSSNYGYTF	TGCGCCAGCAGCTTATGGACAGGGGGCTCGAGCAACTATGGCTACACCTTC	TRBD1	TRBV5-1	TRBJ1-2	NA